Listed below are T cell receptor beta chains from one sample, sequenced in a study of breast tumors, draining lymph nodes, adjacent tissues. From the multiplex PCR reads, TCRdb called clonotypes with MiXCR, one entry per CDR3 protein. Among about 89,000 distinct CDR3 sequences listed, around 28% were seen once. The source material was axillary lymph node tissue. The receptors originated from a female donor with breast cancer. Some clones in this sample may be carry-over from other donors' samples. Both conserved end residues are part of each CDR3. D genes are given only for firm matches. Clone size is stated in some rows and not others, as once, few, many or a class when expanded.

D,size,J,V,DNA,CDR3
TRBD2,many,TRBJ2-2,TRBV2,TGTGCCAGCGAGAGGTCCGGACTAGCGGGCATCGGGGAGCTGTTTTTT,CASERSGLAGIGELFF
TRBD1,many,TRBJ2-7,TRBV6-6,TGTGCCAGCAGTTACTCGGGGACAGGGGAGCAGTACTTC,CASSYSGTGEQYF
TRBD2,many,TRBJ2-7,TRBV5-6,TGTGCCAGCAGCTTGTTGCCTAGCGGGTTCTCCTACGAGCAGTACTTC,CASSLLPSGFSYEQYF
.,.,TRBJ1-1,TRBV9,TGTGCCAGCAGCCACGGGACCTTGAGCACTGAAGCTTTCTTT,CASSHGTLSTEAFF
.,.,TRBJ1-2,TRBV6-5,TGTGCCGGCAGTTACGGGATAGGGGATGGCTACACCTTC,CAGSYGIGDGYTF
.,.,TRBJ2-3,TRBV29-1,TGCGGCGTTGGTATTGGTTTTACAGATACGCAGTATTTT,CGVGIGFTDTQYF
TRBD2,many,TRBJ2-1,TRBV29-1,TGCAGCGTCACCGGGACTAGCGGTTACAATGAGCAGTTCTTC,CSVTGTSGYNEQFF
.,many,TRBJ2-3,TRBV5-1,TGCGCCAGCAGCTTGGGGAGGGCCCAAGATACGCAGTATTTT,CASSLGRAQDTQYF
TRBD2,many,TRBJ2-3,TRBV4-1,TGCGCCAGCAGACGAGAAAGCGGGAGGTCCACAGATACGCAGTATTTT,CASRRESGRSTDTQYF
.,.,TRBJ1-2,TRBV6-1,TGTGCCAGCAGTCACCCGTGGACCACGGTTTTTGGCTACACCTTC,CASSHPWTTVFGYTF
TRBD2,many,TRBJ2-1,TRBV12-3/TRBV12-4,TGTGCCAGCAGGGCTAGCGGGGTGAACAATGAGCAGTTCTTC,CASRASGVNNEQFF
TRBD2,many,TRBJ2-5,TRBV2,TGTGCCAGCAGTTGGCGGGGGGGAGAGACCCAGTACTTC,CASSWRGGETQYF
TRBD1,.,TRBJ2-2,TRBV15,TGTGCCACCGGGACAGGGACCCCCGGGGAGCTGTTTTTT,CATGTGTPGELFF
TRBD1,many,TRBJ1-2,TRBV19,TGTGCCAGCAGACAGGGTGCCTATGGCTACACCTTC,CASRQGAYGYTF
.,many,TRBJ2-7,TRBV5-8,TGTGCCAGCAGCTCTGACACCTACGAGCAGTACTTC,CASSSDTYEQYF
TRBD1,many,TRBJ2-1,TRBV7-3,TGTGCCAGCAGCTTTGGGGACAGGGAGTCAAATGAGCAGTTCTTC,CASSFGDRESNEQFF
TRBD2,.,TRBJ2-1,TRBV19,TGTGCCAGTAGTATGGTAGCGGGAGGAGTCTTCCCCTACAATGAGCGGTTCTTC,CASSMVAGGVFPYNERFF
.,many,TRBJ2-5,TRBV5-8,TGTGCCAGCAGCCCCCTAGAGGAGACCCAGTACTTC,CASSPLEETQYF
TRBD2,many,TRBJ2-7,TRBV6-6,TGTGCCAGCAGCCGACCTCCGGGACTAGCGGGAGATAAGAACGAGCAGTACTTC,CASSRPPGLAGDKNEQYF
.,many,TRBJ1-6,TRBV11-2,TGTGCCAGCAGCTTAGCAGGTTTTGAAAATTCACCCCTCCACTTT,CASSLAGFENSPLHF
.,many,TRBJ2-1,TRBV11-3,TGTGCCAGCAGCTTTAGCCAGACCTCCTACAATGAGCAGTTCTTC,CASSFSQTSYNEQFF
TRBD1,.,TRBJ2-1,TRBV6-5,TGTGCCAGCAGACCCACAGGGGGCTACCAGTTCTTC,CASRPTGGYQFF
.,.,TRBJ2-7,TRBV12-3/TRBV12-4,TGTGCCAGCAGCCGGGGCGGAGAAACCTACGAGCAGTACTTC,CASSRGGETYEQYF
.,many,TRBJ2-4,TRBV24-1,TGTGCCACCAGTGATCCAAGGGGGGGAGCCAAAAACATTCAGTACTTC,CATSDPRGGAKNIQYF
.,many,TRBJ1-5,TRBV27,TGTGCCAGCAGCCCGAGGGGCTCGGAGCCCCAGCATTTT,CASSPRGSEPQHF
.,.,TRBJ2-1,TRBV28,TGTGCCAGCAGTCAATTAACCGGATACAATGAGCAGTTCTTC,CASSQLTGYNEQFF
.,many,TRBJ1-5,TRBV29-1,TGCAGCGTCACCATCGGGCCCAATCAGCCCCAGCATTTT,CSVTIGPNQPQHF
.,.,TRBJ1-5,TRBV20-1,TGCAGCGTAGACGGGGGCAACAATCAGCCCCAGCATTTT,CSVDGGNNQPQHF
.,.,TRBJ1-4,TRBV20-1,TGCAGTGCTAGAGTGGAGACTAGCGGGAGTACGAAAAAACTGTTTTTT,CSARVETSGSTKKLFF
TRBD2,once,TRBJ2-5,TRBV7-2,TGTGCCAGCAGCTTAGTCCCCTGGCTAGCGGATCGTGACCAGTACTTC,CASSLVPWLADRDQYF
TRBD1,.,TRBJ2-4,TRBV6-1,TGTGCCAGCAGAGCAGACAGGGGAAGGATTAACATTCAGTACTTC,CASRADRGRINIQYF
.,many,TRBJ1-3,TRBV11-3,TGTGCCAGCAGCCCCCGTTCGGGGGTCACTGGAAACACCATATATTTT,CASSPRSGVTGNTIYF
.,once,TRBJ1-2,TRBV7-2,TGTGCCAGCTGGAACAGGGTTAACTATGGCTACACCTTC,CASWNRVNYGYTF